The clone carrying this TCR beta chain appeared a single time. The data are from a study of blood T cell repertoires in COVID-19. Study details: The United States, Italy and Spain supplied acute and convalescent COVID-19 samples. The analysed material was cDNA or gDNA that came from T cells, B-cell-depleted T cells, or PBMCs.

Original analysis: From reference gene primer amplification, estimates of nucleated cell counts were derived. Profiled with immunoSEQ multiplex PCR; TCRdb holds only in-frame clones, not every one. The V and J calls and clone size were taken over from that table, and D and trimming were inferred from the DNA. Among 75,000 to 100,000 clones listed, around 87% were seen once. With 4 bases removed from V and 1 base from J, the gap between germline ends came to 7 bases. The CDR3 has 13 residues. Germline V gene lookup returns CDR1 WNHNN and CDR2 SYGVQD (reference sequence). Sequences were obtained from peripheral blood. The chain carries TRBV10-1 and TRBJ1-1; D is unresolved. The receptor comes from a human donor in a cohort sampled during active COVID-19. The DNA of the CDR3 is TGCGCCAGCAGTGGAGTTCGGAACACTGAAGCTTTCTTT. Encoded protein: CASSGVRNTEAFF.